This is a list of T cell receptor beta chains from one sample in a study of T cell responses to AZD1222 COVID-19 vaccine. Method: immunoSEQ multiplex PCR; TCRdb's copy keeps in-frame clones and lacks some. Counted here are some 18,000 clones, more than 80% occurring once; the ten biggest clones make up under 25%. The starting material was peripheral blood, obtained 28 days after the second AZD1222 dose. The receptors shown here come from an adult who received the AZD1222 COVID-19 vaccine. Each CDR3 is given with its conserved first and last residue. Fields, in order: V gene, D gene, J gene, clone size, CDR3 DNA, CDR3 protein. D genes are given only for firm matches. Size tells how often a clone was seen (once, few, many) or the class of an expanded clone, and some rows leave it out.

V: TRBV24-1
D: NA
J: TRBJ1-4
size: NA
DNA: TGTGCCACCAGTGATTATGGGGGGGAGGATGAAAAACTGTTTTTT
CDR3: CATSDYGGEDEKLFF

V: TRBV9
D: NA
J: TRBJ2-1
size: NA
DNA: TGTGCCAGCAGCGTAGGGTGGGGGATTGAAGATGAGCAGTTCTTC
CDR3: CASSVGWGIEDEQFF

V: TRBV6-1
D: TRBD2
J: TRBJ2-7
size: NA
DNA: TGTGCCAGCAGTGAAGTGGCTAGCGGGAGGGGAGAGCAGTACTTC
CDR3: CASSEVASGRGEQYF

V: TRBV30
D: NA
J: TRBJ2-4
size: NA
DNA: TGTGCCTGGAGTGTATCAGGGAACATTCAGTACTTC
CDR3: CAWSVSGNIQYF

V: TRBV5-1
D: NA
J: TRBJ2-2
size: few
DNA: TGCGCCAGCAGCTTGGCCTACATTTCCACCGGGGAGCTGTTTTTT
CDR3: CASSLAYISTGELFF

V: TRBV5-1
D: NA
J: TRBJ1-1
size: NA
DNA: TGCGCCAGCAGCTTGTTGGCAGGAAACACTGAAGCTTTCTTT
CDR3: CASSLLAGNTEAFF

V: TRBV4-2
D: TRBD1
J: TRBJ1-1
size: NA
DNA: TGTGCCAGCAGCCAAGGGGACAGAGACACTGAAGCTTTCTTT
CDR3: CASSQGDRDTEAFF

V: TRBV5-1
D: NA
J: TRBJ1-2
size: NA
DNA: TGCGCCAGCAGCAGCACAGGGCCCTCCTATGGCTACACCTTC
CDR3: CASSSTGPSYGYTF

V: TRBV12-3/TRBV12-4
D: NA
J: TRBJ2-5
size: NA
DNA: TGTGCCAGCAGTTTAGGCCTTAAAGGGACCCAGTACTTC
CDR3: CASSLGLKGTQYF

V: TRBV2
D: NA
J: TRBJ1-2
size: NA
DNA: TGTGCCAGCAGTGAAGCGCCCGGTCCCCGGGCCGCCTTC
CDR3: CASSEAPGPRAAF

V: TRBV6-5
D: NA
J: TRBJ1-1
size: NA
DNA: TGTGCCAGCAGTCCCCTCGGGACACCGAACACTGAAGCTTTCTTT
CDR3: CASSPLGTPNTEAFF

V: TRBV14
D: NA
J: TRBJ2-7
size: few
DNA: TGTGCCAGCAGCCAAGGATCTGCGGGATCCTACGAGCAGTACTTC
CDR3: CASSQGSAGSYEQYF

V: TRBV6-2/TRBV6-3
D: NA
J: TRBJ1-2
size: NA
DNA: TGTGCCAGCAGTTACTCGACCCCGGCAGCTTTCTATGGCTACACCTTC
CDR3: CASSYSTPAAFYGYTF

V: TRBV29-1
D: NA
J: TRBJ1-1
size: NA
DNA: TGCAGCGTTCTGGACCAAGTTATGAACACTGAAGCTTTCTTT
CDR3: CSVLDQVMNTEAFF

V: TRBV18
D: TRBD2
J: TRBJ2-3
size: NA
DNA: TGTGCCAGCTCACCTCCTAGCGGTAGCACAGATACGCAGTATTTT
CDR3: CASSPPSGSTDTQYF

V: TRBV9
D: NA
J: TRBJ2-3
size: NA
DNA: TGTGCCAGCAGCGTTAGGCGGGAAGGCACAGATACGCAGTATTTT
CDR3: CASSVRREGTDTQYF

V: TRBV19
D: TRBD1
J: TRBJ1-2
size: NA
DNA: TGTGCCAGTAGTATCGACAGGGCTGATAACTATGGCTACACCTTC
CDR3: CASSIDRADNYGYTF

V: TRBV4-3
D: TRBD1
J: TRBJ1-4
size: NA
DNA: TGCGCCAGCAGCCAAGAACGTGTAGGGGGCATTAATGAAAAACTGTTTTTT
CDR3: CASSQERVGGINEKLFF

V: TRBV21-1
D: NA
J: TRBJ2-7
size: NA
DNA: TGTGCCACCATCGAACCGGACAGGGATTGGGTCTACGAGCAGTACTTC
CDR3: CATIEPDRDWVYEQYF

V: TRBV3-1/TRBV3-2
D: NA
J: TRBJ2-3
size: once
DNA: TGTGCCAGCAGCCTTGGACTATCGAGGGATACGCAGTATTTT
CDR3: CASSLGLSRDTQYF